This T cell receptor (beta chain) was sequenced in a study of T cell responses to AZD1222 COVID-19 vaccine. General study results and limits: Rises in breadth and depth of Spike-specific TCRs came after two AZD1222 doses.

As regards this clone: No antigen is known for it.

This table comes from immunoSEQ multiplex PCR, and its TCRdb copy is limited to in-frame clones, with some not included. The sample includes around 83,000 clones, about 88% of them seen just once. The material sequenced was peripheral blood, taken on day 0 of AZD1222 vaccination. The receptor comes from an adult in good health.

CDR3 in amino acids: CASQDRANTGELFF. The CDR3 nucleotides read TGTGCCAGCCAGGACAGGGCGAACACCGGGGAGCTGTTTTTT. The genes are TRBV2 and TRBJ2-2, with 8 bases matching TRBD1. Unmatched junction bases numbered 2, after V lost 8 bases and J lost 0 bases. The germline V gene has CDR1 SNHLY and CDR2 FYNNEI. The CDR3 length is 14 residues. The complete variable domain, with remaining parts taken from reference TRBV2 and TRBJ2-2, reads EPEVTQTPSHQVTQMGQEVILRCVPISNHLYFYWYRQILGQKVEFLVSFYNNEISEKSEIFDDQFSVERPDGSNFTLKIRSTKLEDSAMYFCASQDRANTGELFFGEGSRLTVL.